Sequencing of this TCR beta chain was carried out in a study of T cell clonality in common variable immunodeficiency (dated by TCRdb to between 2014 and 2016). What the study reported, not specific to this receptor: Healthy controls shared more TCRbeta clones with each other than CVID subjects shared among themselves (p < 0.0001). According to the authors, figuring out what caused the increased clonality in CVID would require sequencing the repertoires of T cell subpopulations. Even though DNA input was the same, control samples had an average of about 80,000 unique sequences each, compared with approximately 30,000 in CVID samples. Differences among patients in the CVID cohort limited the correlations between repertoire features and clinical complications. Reportedly, TCRbeta sequences from CVID had fewer deletions and N-nucleotide insertions, and highly modified clones with 13 or more V deletions were absent from CVID. Compared with healthy controls, CVID subjects showed increased TCRbeta clonality (t-test p = 0.018), a feature most characteristic of about a third of subjects.

About this clone: What antigen it recognizes has not been identified. The read stops 3 residues short of the end of the CDR3; the missing end is completed from the germline J gene.

CDR1 and CDR2 are read off the germline V gene (reference sequence) as GTSNPN and SVGIG. From the cysteine up to the phenylalanine, the CDR3 has a length of 15 residues. The DNA shown is the part of the CDR3 that was read: 36 bases, in frame from base 1. CVID samples and control samples contributed equivalent amounts of genomic DNA as sequencing input. For every sample, a 60 bp segment covering the rearranged TCRbeta CDR3 region was amplified and then sequenced. TCRbeta amplification used the immunoSEQ assay, a bias-corrected multiplex PCR with high-throughput sequencing. The study's own analysis went as follows. Every unique nucleotide sequence was considered a clone and was annotated with V, D and J genes, copy number and frequency. Sequences were labeled productive if in frame, and non-productive if out of frame or containing stop codons. As previously described, Shannon's entropy was used to calculate clonality. Mean CDR3 Kyte-Doolittle hydropathy was derived from the predicted amino acid sequences of productive clones. Using the R hclust function, scaled V gene usage was clustered hierarchically with Manhattan distance and complete linkage. Sharing of clones by CDR3 amino acid sequence was evaluated by resampling 12 repertoires per group over 100 rounds. The repertoires were screened for some 70 published EBV-specific TCRbeta sequences and approximately 240 published CMV-specific TCRbeta sequences. A couple of CVID samples that yielded fewer than 10,000 sequences were excluded from the analysis, so roughly 40 CVID repertoires were retained. TCRdb holds this immuneACCESS table with in-frame rearrangements only. Some clones are missing; in checked studies, unresolved V genes explain under half, and the rest has no known cause. The DNA was the basis for D and trimming; V, J and clone size are from that table. For this sample, approximately 46,000 clones are listed, none of them singletons. In total, the top ten clones hold about 5.9% of the sample.

Most of the CVID patients and most of the healthy controls were of Caucasian heritage. Heparinized peripheral whole blood samples of about 4.5 to 8 ml were collected from each donor. TCRbeta CDR3 repertoires were sequenced from genomic DNA of adults with common variable immune deficiency (CVID) and healthy adult controls. The control group comprised around 22 healthy adult volunteers, roughly 12 female and about 10 male, aged about 23 to 75 years with a mean age of roughly 34. Diluted blood was density-centrifuged over Hypaque 1077 or Ficoll-Paque to isolate peripheral blood mononuclear cells. Genomic DNA was extracted from unsorted mononuclear cells by Qiagen column purification or by a centrifugation-based method.

Rearrangement joined TRBV30 to TRBJ2-2; no D gene can be assigned with confidence. The receptor was derived from a person aged 18-70 years in good health. Sequenced: peripheral blood mononuclear cells. The CDR3 is CACPVESSYNSPLFF. Incomplete CDR3 DNA: TGTGCCTGTCCTGTCGAGAGCTCCTATAATTCACCG.